The 23 T cell receptor beta chains given below trace back to one sample, sequenced in a study of blood T cell repertoires in COVID-19. Generated by immunoSEQ multiplex PCR, the TCRdb table keeps only in-frame clones and is missing some. In the table there are 200,000 to 250,000 clones, around nine tenths of which are singletons. The specimen was PBMCs or T cells enriched from blood (not recorded which). These receptors all come from a woman aged 45-65 years with acute COVID-19.

The chain carries TRBV28 and TRBJ1-3, with 8 bases that match TRBD1. The V segment lost 6 bases and the J segment 8 bases; nucleotides outside the gene matches: 18. CDR3 length equals 17 residues. Germline loops: CDR1 MDHEN, CDR2 SYDVKM. The CDR3: CASSSLTGESGLDTIYF. For the CDR3, the DNA is TGTGCCAGCAGCTCTTTGACAGGGGAAAGCGGGTTAGACACCATATATTTT.

J is TRBJ1-1 and V is TRBV5-1; TRBD1 matches 7 bases. The CDR3 is 15 amino acids. Trimming at V came to 3 bases and at J to 4 bases, leaving 9 bases not matched to a gene. Germline V CDR1 and CDR2: SGHRS, YFSETQ. The CDR3 loop is CASSSYGQVGTEAFF. In DNA, the CDR3 is TGCGCCAGCAGCTCGTACGGACAGGTGGGCACTGAAGCTTTCTTT.

The chain uses TRBV28 and TRBJ2-1; D possibly corresponds to TRBD1 (6 bases). V lost 2 bases and J lost 8, with 13 bases in between. The germline gives CDR1 MDHEN, CDR2 SYDVKM. The CDR3 has 14 residues. The CDR3 coding sequence is TGTGCCAGCAGTTTAGGGGGCTCGAGATATGAGCAGTTCTTC. This encodes CASSLGGSRYEQFF.

CDR3 region: CATSGPGPLAGITDTQYF. Written as DNA, the CDR3 is TGTGCCACCAGCGGCCCTGGGCCTTTGGCGGGGATCACAGATACGCAGTATTTT. This rearrangement joins TRBV15 to TRBJ2-3; D possibly corresponds to TRBD2 (6 bases). Germline V gene lookup returns CDR1 LNHNV and CDR2 YYDKDF (reference sequence). The CDR3 covers 18 residues. The V end lost 5 bases, the J end lost 2 bases, and 23 bases lay between the germline ends.

The V and J genes are TRBV20-1 and TRBJ2-2; TRBD1 is a possible D gene (5 bases). CDR3 size: 14 residues. CDR1 and CDR2 from the germline V gene are DFQATT and SNEGSKA (reference sequence). V dropped 5 bases and J dropped 3 bases, with 13 bases sitting between them. The CDR3 spells CSAGGKGYTGELFF. The CDR3 bases are TGCAGTGCTGGTGGGAAGGGGTACACCGGGGAGCTGTTTTTT.

J is TRBJ1-6 and V is TRBV15; the D gene is possibly TRBD1 (6 bases). Germline values: CDR1 LNHNV, CDR2 YYDKDF (reference sequence). The CDR3 consists of 15 residues. The V end was cut by 3 bases, the J end by 7 bases, with 13 bases between. Written as DNA, the CDR3 is TGTGCCACCAGCAGTCGGGACACCAACAATTCACCCCTCCACTTT. It codes for CATSSRDTNNSPLHF.

A single count supports this clone. J is TRBJ2-1 and V is TRBV5-1; 8 bases match TRBD2. The CDR3 totals 17 residues. Trimming at V came to 2 bases and at J to 7 bases, leaving 14 bases not matched to a gene. The V gene's germline CDR1 is SGHRS and CDR2 YFSETQ. The CDR3 nucleotides read TGCGCCAGCAGCTTCTTCGTGGGTAGCGGGGCTACAAATGAGCAGTTCTTC. It encodes CASSFFVGSGATNEQFF.

CDR3 bases: TGTGCCAGCAGCGCGGCGGGCCTCCTCGACGAGCAGTACTTC. This translates into CASSAAGLLDEQYF. The chain recombines TRBV5-4 with TRBJ2-7; tentatively, D is TRBD2 (5 bases). CDR3 size: 14 residues. The V gene lost 4 bases and the J gene lost 5 bases, with 16 bases spanning the gap. Germline V gene data show CDR1 as SGHNT and CDR2 as YYREEE (reference sequence).

This clone was seen more than once but under ten times. This rearrangement joins TRBV7-8 to TRBJ2-1; 10 bases fit TRBD2. The V gene's germline CDR1 is SGHVS and CDR2 FQNEAQ. Trimming took 3 bases from V and 3 from J; bases not matched to a gene: 5. The length of the CDR3 is 16 residues. The DNA for the CDR3 is TGTGCCAGCAGCTTCGTAGCGGGAGGCCTCTACAATGAGCAGTTCTTC. It translates to CASSFVAGGLYNEQFF. Based on the CDR3 plus reference TRBV7-8 and TRBJ2-1, the full variable domain is GAGVSQSPRYKVAKRGQDVALRCDPISGHVSLFWYQQALGQGPEFLTYFQNEAQLDKSGLPSDRFFAERPEGSVSTLKIQRTQQEDSAVYLCASSFVAGGLYNEQFFGPGTRLTVL.

V gene TRBV2 combines with J gene TRBJ2-3; the D gene is possibly TRBD1 (6 bases). This CDR3 contains 15 residues. Per the germline V gene, CDR1 is SNHLY and CDR2 is FYNNEI. Trimming removed 7 bases at V and 3 bases at J, with 17 bases between. CDR3 bases: TGTGCCAGCATGCACCAGGGGAGTAGAACAGATACGCAGTATTTT. It translates to CASMHQGSRTDTQYF.

The chain joins TRBV9 to TRBJ2-2; the match to TRBD2 covers 10 bases. J lost 6 bases, V lost 4 bases, and 12 bases had no gene match. The CDR3 is 17 residues long. Germline loops: CDR1 SGDLS, CDR2 YYNGEE. CDR3 nucleotides: TGTGCCAGCAGCCTTCCCCTCGCTAGCGGGAGTTCCGGGGAGCTGTTTTTT. Translation gives CASSLPLASGSSGELFF.

The rearrangement links TRBV7-2 to TRBJ1-3; 8 bases map to TRBD1. Unmatched junction bases numbered 3, after V lost 2 bases and J lost 3 bases. In germline, CDR1 is SGHTA, CDR2 FQGNSA. The CDR3 contains 15 residues. The CDR3 region is CASSLQGAFGNTIYF. CDR3 bases: TGTGCCAGCAGCTTACAGGGGGCTTTTGGAAACACCATATATTTT.

The gene calls are TRBV7-8 and TRBJ2-7; D is possibly TRBD1 (6 bases). In germline, CDR1 is SGHVS, CDR2 FQNEAQ. V was clipped by 5 bases and J by 3 bases, with 14 bases between them. The CDR3 has 14 residues. Here the CDR3 DNA reads TGTGCCAGCAGCGCGACAGGATCGGTCTACGAGCAGTACTTC. Translated: CASSATGSVYEQYF.

This clone was picked up one time. The gene calls are TRBV27 and TRBJ2-2; no reliable D call. The CDR3 runs to 16 residues. Trimming took off 0 bases at V and 4 bases at J, with 12 bases between the two ends. Germline V gives CDR1 MNHEY, CDR2 SMNVEV (reference sequence). The CDR3 here is CASSLSAETPTGELFF. The CDR3 nucleotides read TGTGCCAGCAGTTTATCGGCGGAGACTCCCACCGGGGAGCTGTTTTTT.

The rearrangement joins TRBV18 to TRBJ1-4, with 12 bases aligning to TRBD1. V shed 1 base, J shed 8 bases, and the junction held 2 bases outside the gene matches. From germline, CDR1 is KGHSH and CDR2 LQKENI. There are 15 residues in the CDR3. This chain's CDR3 is CASSPRDRGQEKLFF. The CDR3 DNA reads TGTGCCAGCTCACCACGGGACAGGGGGCAAGAAAAACTGTTTTTT.

The gene calls are TRBV27 and TRBJ2-7; D uncertain. The CDR3 has 12 amino acids. V lost 6 bases, J lost 0 bases, and 6 bases lay in between. CDR1 is MNHEY, CDR2 SMNVEV, per germline (reference sequence). The CDR3 region has the DNA TGTGCCAGCAGGCCCAGCTCCTACGAGCAGTACTTC. Amino acid sequence: CASRPSSYEQYF.

This clone was counted once. This chain uses TRBV19 with TRBJ2-7; 12 nucleotides agree with TRBD2. The CDR3 spans 14 residues. Germline-derived CDR1 and CDR2 are LNHDA and SQIVND (reference sequence). With V trimmed by 6 bases and J by 6 bases, 6 bases remained unmatched. DNA for the CDR3: TGTGCCAGTAGCCTGACTAGCGGGAGAGGCGAGCAGTACTTC. Translation gives CASSLTSGRGEQYF. Full variable domain (remainder filled in from reference TRBV19 and TRBJ2-7): DGGITQSPKYLFRKEGQNVTLSCEQNLNHDAMYWYRQDPGQGLRLIYYSQIVNDFQKGDIAEGYSVSREKKESFPLTVTSAQKNPTAFYLCASSLTSGRGEQYFGPGTRLTVT.

The chain carries TRBV6-5 and TRBJ2-3; 7 bases align to TRBD2. Germline V gives CDR1 MNHEY, CDR2 SVGAGI. With 2 bases clipped from V and 3 bases from J, the junction kept 5 bases outside the gene matches. This CDR3 spans 15 amino acids. CDR3 coding DNA: TGTGCCAGCAGTTACGGCGGGAGTTTAACAGATACGCAGTATTTT. Amino acids: CASSYGGSLTDTQYF.

The V gene is TRBV19, the J gene TRBJ1-3; tentative D call: TRBD1 (5 bases). Germline CDR1 and CDR2: LNHDA and SQIVND (reference sequence). Deletions cut 7 bases from V and 3 bases from J, with 10 bases between. CDR3 length equals 13 residues. CDR3 in amino acids: CASNRGSGNTIYF. The CDR3 DNA is TGTGCCAGTAACCGGGGGAGTGGAAACACCATATATTTT.

This chain's CDR3 is CASSMGQGDTEAFF. The CDR3 nucleotides are TGTGCCAGCAGCATGGGACAGGGGGACACTGAAGCTTTCTTT. The chain recombines TRBV5-5 with TRBJ1-1; 11 nucleotides match TRBD1. Germline-derived CDR1 and CDR2 are SGHKS and YYEKEE (reference sequence). V shed 4 bases, J shed 3 bases, and the junction held 2 bases outside the gene matches. This CDR3 is built from 14 residues.

This chain links TRBV6-2 or TRBV6-3 with TRBJ2-1; D is unclear. Germline assignment: CDR1 MNHEY and CDR2 SVGEGT. V lost 6 bases, J lost 5 bases, and 20 bases lay in between. This CDR3 is built from 16 residues. The CDR3 here is CASSKLRRSGNNEQFF. CDR3 DNA: TGTGCCAGCAGCAAACTCCGTCGTTCAGGCAACAATGAGCAGTTCTTC.

The rearrangement joins TRBV11-2 to TRBJ2-5, with 12 bases fitting TRBD2. Per the germline V gene, CDR1 is SGHAT and CDR2 is FQNNGV. The CDR3 length is 16 residues. J lost 3 bases, V lost 5 bases, and 7 bases had no gene match. The CDR3, as DNA: TGTGCCAGCAGCACCGGACTAGCGGGATTGGAAGAGACCCAGTACTTC. Protein product: CASSTGLAGLEETQYF.

The genes are TRBV7-8 and TRBJ2-6; 12 bases align to TRBD2. This CDR3 region has 18 residues. V dropped 5 bases and J dropped 0; count of bases not matched to a gene: 5. Germline V gene sequence: CDR1 SGHVS, CDR2 FQNEAQ. The CDR3 DNA is TGTGCCAGCAGCGCCAGACTAGCGGGAGCCTCTGGGGCCAACGTCCTGACTTTC. This encodes CASSARLAGASGANVLTF.